Listed below are T cell receptor beta chains from one sample, sequenced in a study of shared clonotypes between healthy human individuals. Produced via immunoSEQ multiplex PCR; TCRdb's table is partial and in-frame only. The repertoire holds about a million clones, with approximately 76% as singletons. Sequencing was carried out using memory CD4+ T cells sorted from blood. The receptor set was obtained from a man aged 18 to 29 in good health. The conserved cysteine and the conserved F or W are not part of the CDR3 here.

V,CDR3
TRBV6-4,ASSDKERRRTDTQY
TRBV5-1,ASSQPGYEQY
TRBV28,ASSSGGSSGNTIY
TRBV5-1,ASSWGGPYNEQF
TRBV6-6,ASSSGQGLETQY
TRBV9,ASSAQPGQGYEQY
TRBV29-1,SVGTSGNTPYNEQF
TRBV30,AWSLLGANEKLF
TRBV11-1,ASSPDSHSPLH
TRBV11-2,ASSAGTASF
TRBV27,ASSLNGVNQPQH
TRBV11-2,ASTRGTGNTEAF
TRBV19,ASSPGQGLVSF
TRBV6-6,ASSAKSTGELF
TRBV12-5,ASKRGLAFGTDTQY
TRBV5-4,ASSMDSVYGYT
TRBV7-3,AFGQGASGYT